This T cell receptor (beta chain) was recorded in a study of cytomegalovirus exposure and HLA in healthy donors. Researchers ran the PCR with 60 Vbeta and 13 Jbeta primers. Measured with immunoSEQ multiplex PCR; TCRdb has only the in-frame clones, and not every one. This table holds 100,000 or so clones, roughly 70% found once. The sequencing sample was made of PBMCs. The source of this sequence is a man aged 45 to 65 in good health and CMV-seronegative.

In nucleotides, the CDR3 is TGCGCCAGCAGCAACGCCGGGACAGGGGAGAATGAGCAGTTCTTC. Translation: CASSNAGTGENEQFF. The chain has TRBV4-3 and TRBJ2-1; TRBD1 aligns across 10 bases. Germline lookup yields CDR1 LGHNA and CDR2 YSLEER. The CDR3 is 15 amino acids. V gave up 5 bases and J gave up 7 bases; unmatched junction bases: 8.